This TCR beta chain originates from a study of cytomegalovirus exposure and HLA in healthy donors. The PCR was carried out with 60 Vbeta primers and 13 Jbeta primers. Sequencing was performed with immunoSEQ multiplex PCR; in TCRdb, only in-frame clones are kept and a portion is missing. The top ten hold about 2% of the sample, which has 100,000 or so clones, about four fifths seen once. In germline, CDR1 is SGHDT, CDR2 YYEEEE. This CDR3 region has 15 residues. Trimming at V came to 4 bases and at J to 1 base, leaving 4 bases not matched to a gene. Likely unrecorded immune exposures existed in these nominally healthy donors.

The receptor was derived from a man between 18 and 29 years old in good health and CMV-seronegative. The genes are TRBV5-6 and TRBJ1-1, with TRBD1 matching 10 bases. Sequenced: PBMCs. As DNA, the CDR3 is TGTGCCAGCAGCCGGACAGGGGGGGGGAACACTGAAGCTTTCTTT. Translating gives CASSRTGGGNTEAFF.